These 24 T cell receptor beta chains were sequenced from one sample in a study of T-cell reconstitution after alpha-beta-depleted transplantation in children. A TCRbeta library incorporating unique molecular identifiers was prepared. Each CDR3 protein gets one entry after TCRdb re-called the PCR reads with MiXCR. Here the sample spans fewer than 150,000 distinct CDR3 sequences, about a tenth being singletons. The sequences come from PBMCs, mostly from graft donor cells, collected 180 days after TCRalphabeta/CD19-depleted stem cell transplant. The receptors stem from a girl in the first two years of life who had a stem cell transplant for combined immunodeficiency, so the T cells may come from the graft donor.

Concerning this clonotype: The junction departs from germline at one end; a sequencing error may be responsible. This chain links TRBV7-6 with TRBJ2-5, with unresolved D. Germline values: CDR1 SGHVS, CDR2 FNYEAQ. This CDR3 has 14 amino acids. The DNA for the CDR3 is TGTGCCAGCAGCTCATTCGAATTCCAAGCGACCCAGTACTTC. Its translation is CASSSFEFQATQYF.

A few counts support this clonotype. V is TRBV5-1 and J is TRBJ1-6; 7 bases agree with TRBD1. Germline trimming cut 3 bases from V and 5 bases from J; bases unmatched to any gene: 5. The CDR3 loop spans 15 amino acids. Looked up from germline, CDR1 is SGHRS and CDR2 is YFSETQ. This chain's CDR3 is CASSWGDRDNSPLHF. Here the CDR3 DNA reads TGCGCCAGCAGCTGGGGGGACAGAGATAATTCACCCCTCCACTTT.

This clonotype was picked up a small number of times. This chain links TRBV19 with TRBJ2-7; TRBD1 matches 9 bases. There are 14 residues in the CDR3. Germline V gene lookup returns CDR1 LNHDA and CDR2 SQIVND (reference sequence). Unmatched junction bases numbered 2, after V lost 4 bases and J lost 1 base. The CDR3 protein is CASSTGTGSYEQYF. The CDR3 DNA reads TGTGCCAGTAGTACCGGGACAGGGTCCTACGAGCAGTACTTC. The whole variable domain, filled in from reference TRBV19 and TRBJ2-7, reads DGGITQSPKYLFRKEGQNVTLSCEQNLNHDAMYWYRQDPGQGLRLIYYSQIVNDFQKGDIAEGYSVSREKKESFPLTVTSAQKNPTAFYLCASSTGTGSYEQYFGPGTRLTVT.

This rearrangement joins TRBV12-3 or TRBV12-4 to TRBJ2-1; 7 bases agree with TRBD2. V trimming: 5 bases; J trimming: 0 bases; junction bases outside the gene matches: 7. The length of the CDR3 is 16 residues. CDR3 in amino acids: CASSQRLASSYNEQFF. CDR3 coding DNA: TGTGCCAGCAGTCAAAGACTAGCCAGCTCCTACAATGAGCAGTTCTTC.

The rearrangement links TRBV27 to TRBJ2-5; TRBD2 might be the D (5 bases). V gave up 4 bases and J gave up 3 bases, with 24 bases separating them. Germline V gene lookup returns CDR1 MNHEY and CDR2 SMNVEV (reference sequence). The CDR3 consists of 18 residues. CDR3 coding DNA: TGTGCCAGCAGTTCCAACTTACTCTCCCCGCGGGCGGAAGAGACCCAGTACTTC. This codes for CASSSNLLSPRAEETQYF.

The chain recombines TRBV4-3 with TRBJ1-2, with D hard to call. This CDR3 has 14 residues. V dropped 4 bases and J dropped 5 bases, with 14 bases sitting between them. Per the germline V gene, CDR1 is LGHNA and CDR2 is YSLEER. In DNA, the CDR3 is TGCGCCAGCAGCCCCTCCCACACGGGGTATGGCTACACCTTC. Its translation is CASSPSHTGYGYTF.

The sample holds a few counts of this clonotype. The V call is TRBV19, the J call TRBJ2-3; D gene unclear. CDR1 is LNHDA, CDR2 SQIVND, per germline (reference sequence). CDR3 size: 15 residues. The V end lost 2 bases, the J end lost 0 bases, and 9 bases lay between the germline ends. The CDR3 DNA reads TGTGCCAGTAGTATATTCTCGACTAGCACAGATACGCAGTATTTT. Translation gives CASSIFSTSTDTQYF.

This chain uses TRBV10-3 with TRBJ2-1, with TRBD2 matching 11 bases. Germline V gene lookup returns CDR1 ENHRY and CDR2 SYGVKD. Unmatched junction bases numbered 8, after V lost 6 bases and J lost 7 bases. This CDR3 comprises 15 residues. The CDR3 sequence is CAIRPTSGSSNEQFF. The CDR3 region has the DNA TGTGCCATCAGACCAACTAGCGGGAGTTCGAATGAGCAGTTCTTC.

The V and J genes are TRBV9 and TRBJ2-7, with D maybe TRBD2 (6 bases). V was trimmed by 4 bases and J by 1 base, leaving 12 bases between them. Per the germline V gene, CDR1 is SGDLS and CDR2 is YYNGEE. The CDR3 extends over 14 amino acids. DNA of the CDR3: TGTGCCAGCAGCCCTTTCCGGGGGTCCTACGAGCAGTACTTC. Translating gives CASSPFRGSYEQYF. Drawing the rest from reference TRBV9 and TRBJ2-7, the complete variable domain is DSGVTQTPKHLITATGQRVTLRCSPRSGDLSVYWYQQSLDQGLQFLIQYYNGEERAKGNILERFSAQQFPDLHSELNLSSLELGDSALYFCASSPFRGSYEQYFGPGTRLTVT.

This clonotype has only a few counts. The V call is TRBV5-6, the J call TRBJ1-2; the D gene is possibly TRBD1 (6 bases). In germline, CDR1 is SGHDT, CDR2 YYEEEE. This CDR3 is 14 amino acids long. V was pared by 4 bases and J by 4 bases, with 14 bases between. In nucleotides, the CDR3 is TGTGCCAGCAGCCAACTACAGGGCCTCTATGGCTACACCTTC. It yields the protein CASSQLQGLYGYTF.

This clonotype was detected only a few times. The DNA for the CDR3 is TGTGCCAGCAGTTACTGGGACGCGACTAGCACAGATACGCAGTATTTT. Its translation is CASSYWDATSTDTQYF. This chain links TRBV6-2 or TRBV6-3 with TRBJ2-3; TRBD1 or TRBD2 may be the D gene (5 bases each). There are 16 residues in the CDR3. Germline V lookup: CDR1 MNHEY, CDR2 SVGEGT. The ends were cut back, 1 base at V and 0 bases at J, with 11 bases in the middle.

The rearrangement uses TRBV4-3 and TRBJ2-2; 8 bases line up with TRBD2. V shed 4 bases, J shed 6 bases, and the junction held 13 bases outside the gene matches. The CDR3 has 17 residues. The V gene's germline CDR1 is LGHNA and CDR2 YSLEER. The CDR3 region has the DNA TGCGCCAGCAGCCCGACCCTCGGGGGGGGCAGGGCCGGGGAGCTGTTTTTT. This gives the protein CASSPTLGGGRAGELFF.

Comments on this clonotype: Since a much larger clone is just one base distant, this may be a read error. This chain uses TRBV28 with TRBJ2-3, with D unclear. The germline CDR1 and CDR2 sequences are MDHEN and SYDVKM. The CDR3 runs 14 residues. DNA of the CDR3: TGTTCCAGCAGTTTAACCCAGAACACAGATACGCAGTATTTT. Encoded protein: CSSSLTQNTDTQYF.

This clonotype came up a few times. The rearrangement joins TRBV6-1 to TRBJ2-1; 8 positions match TRBD2. CDR3 length: 14 residues. The junction had 5 bases not matched to a gene; V was cut back by 8 bases and J by 2 bases. CDR1 is MNHNS and CDR2 is SASEGT in the germline V gene. The CDR3 here is CASALAGPYNEQFF. CDR3 DNA: TGTGCCAGCGCTCTAGCGGGTCCCTACAATGAGCAGTTCTTC.

This rearrangement joins TRBV12-3 or TRBV12-4 to TRBJ2-3; no reliable D call. CDR3 length equals 13 residues. V was shortened by 7 bases and J by 2 bases, with 10 bases between the two germline ends. The chain's CDR3 is CASTPALTDTQYF. As DNA, the CDR3 is TGTGCCAGCACCCCGGCGCTCACAGATACGCAGTATTTT.

Only a few counts were recorded for this clonotype. The chain is built from TRBV4-3 and TRBJ2-1; tentative D call: TRBD2 (5 bases). This CDR3 comprises 14 residues. CDR1 is LGHNA, CDR2 YSLEER, per germline. V lost 1 base to trimming and J lost 5 bases, with 9 bases between them. CDR3 residues: CASSQVGSHNEQFF. The CDR3 nucleotides are TGCGCCAGCAGCCAAGTGGGGAGCCACAATGAGCAGTTCTTC.

The sample holds many counts of this clonotype. The chain is built from TRBV12-3 or TRBV12-4 and TRBJ1-2; a weak D match, TRBD1 (6 bases). The CDR3 spans 15 residues. V was trimmed by 4 bases and J by 5 bases, leaving 17 bases between them. CDR3 nucleotides: TGTGCCAGCAGTTCCTACAGGGTCGTAGGGTATGGCTACACCTTC. Translated: CASSSYRVVGYGYTF.

This clonotype was seen only a few times. The chain combines TRBV5-1 with TRBJ2-6; D perhaps matches TRBD1 (6 bases). The CDR3 runs to 18 residues. The germline V gene encodes CDR1 SGHRS and CDR2 YFSETQ. With 0 bases removed from V and 0 bases from J, the gap between germline ends came to 13 bases. CDR3 sequence: CASSLAAGADSGANVLTF. For the CDR3, the DNA is TGCGCCAGCAGCTTGGCAGCAGGGGCCGACTCTGGGGCCAACGTCCTGACTTTC.

This clonotype has at least ten counts. V usage is TRBV5-1 and J usage is TRBJ1-5, with TRBD1 matching 8 bases. The CDR3 runs to 14 residues. V lost 2 bases to trimming and J lost 5 bases; unmatched junction nucleotides: 3. Germline V gene sequence: CDR1 SGHRS, CDR2 YFSETQ. The CDR3 spells CASSLGTGDQPQHF. The CDR3 coding sequence is TGCGCCAGCAGCTTAGGGACAGGCGATCAGCCCCAGCATTTT.

The J gene is TRBJ2-3, the V gene TRBV30; 12 bases fit TRBD2. This CDR3 region has 18 residues. From germline, CDR1 is GTSNPN and CDR2 SVGIG (reference sequence). The V and J ends lost 5 bases and 5 bases, in that order; junction bases with no gene match: 17. CDR3 region: CAWRSSGGVNNRVDTQYF. The CDR3 bases are TGTGCCTGGCGTTCTAGCGGGGGGGTCAACAATCGGGTAGATACGCAGTATTTT.

The chain has TRBV24-1 and TRBJ2-1; TRBD2 matches at 7 bases. The CDR3 spans 14 residues. Germline V gene lookup returns CDR1 KGHDR and CDR2 SFDVKD. After removal of 5 bases from V and 8 bases from J, the junction contained 8 bases not matched to a gene. The CDR3: CATSAASGRDEQFF. CDR3 DNA: TGTGCCACCAGTGCGGCTAGCGGCAGGGATGAGCAGTTCTTC.

This clonotype was counted only a few times. This chain joins TRBV27 and TRBJ2-7; D perhaps matches TRBD2 (6 bases). Germline V lookup: CDR1 MNHEY, CDR2 SMNVEV (reference sequence). The CDR3 is 15 residues long. Trimming pared 4 bases from V and 2 bases from J, leaving 15 bases between. DNA for the CDR3: TGTGCCAGCAGTTGGACCCCCGGGAGAGCCTACGAGCAGTACTTC. Encoded protein: CASSWTPGRAYEQYF.

This clonotype came up many times. The gene calls are TRBV20-1 and TRBJ1-4; TRBD1 aligns across 8 bases. This CDR3 region has 12 residues. The germline V gene has CDR1 DFQATT and CDR2 SNEGSKA (reference sequence). CDR3 bases: TGCGTGCCGACAGGGGCTAATGAAAAACTGTTTTTT. It is translated as CVPTGANEKLFF.

This clonotype was seen at least ten times. This chain joins TRBV29-1 and TRBJ2-1, with TRBD1 as a possible D gene (6 bases). This CDR3 region has 13 residues. The germline CDR1 and CDR2 sequences are SQVTM and ANQGSEA. The V gene lost 7 bases and the J gene lost 3 bases, with 13 bases spanning the gap. CDR3 DNA: TGCAGCGCCGACTGGGACAACTACAATGAGCAGTTCTTC. Protein: CSADWDNYNEQFF.